One sample yielded the 18 T cell receptor beta chains listed below, sequenced in a study of human T cells and chemical hapten exposure. Noted time point: healthy volunteer bleed at 2 weeks. Sequencing started from total RNA isolated from unfractionated whole blood. TCRdb re-called the RACE reads through MiXCR, storing one row per CDR3 protein. The data contain some 46,000 distinct CDR3 sequences, around 4.1% of them seen just once; the ten biggest clones take up about 1.6%. The sequencing input was whole blood. The receptor set was obtained from a female donor in good health. Some clones in this sample may be carry-over from other donors' samples.

This clonotype has ten or more counts. The chain has TRBV6-5 and TRBJ1-6; 7 bases are a match to TRBD1. Germline-derived CDR1 and CDR2 are MNHEY and SVGAGI. This CDR3 is built from 16 residues. Germline trimming cut 6 bases from V and 8 bases from J; bases unmatched to any gene: 13. This chain's CDR3 is CASSRDSGRMDSPLHF. The CDR3 nucleotides are TGTGCCAGCAGCCGGGACAGCGGGAGGATGGATTCACCCCTCCACTTT.

The CDR3 nucleotides read TGTGCCAGCAGCCCTAGCCTAGGTGCAGATACGCAGTATTTT. Translated, it gives CASSPSLGADTQYF. The rearrangement joins TRBV14 to TRBJ2-3, with D perhaps TRBD2 (5 bases). CDR3 length: 14 residues. Germline V lookup: CDR1 SGHDN, CDR2 FVKESK. Trimming pared 4 bases from V and 4 bases from J, leaving 12 bases between.

This clonotype was counted at least ten times. The chain's CDR3 is CASSLVSGDSGNTIYF. The DNA of the CDR3 is TGCGCCAGCAGCCTAGTGTCCGGGGACTCTGGAAACACCATATATTTT. The chain recombines TRBV5-1 with TRBJ1-3, with unresolved D. The CDR3 runs to 16 residues. The germline V gene has CDR1 SGHRS and CDR2 YFSETQ. Trimming took off 4 bases at V and 0 bases at J, with 14 bases between the two ends.

This clonotype appeared many times. The chain carries TRBV27 and TRBJ1-2, with 8 bases aligning to TRBD1. V was pared by 0 bases and J by 7 bases, with 10 bases of the junction left unmatched. The CDR3 sequence is 16 residues long. Germline V CDR1 and CDR2: MNHEY, SMNVEV (reference sequence). The CDR3, as DNA: TGTGCCAGCAGTTTATCGTCCGGACAGGGAAAGGTTGGCTACACCTTC. It is translated as CASSLSSGQGKVGYTF.

This clonotype was detected ten times or more. This chain joins TRBV3-1 and TRBJ2-2, with 8 bases fitting TRBD2. With V trimmed by 6 bases and J by 6 bases, 9 bases remained unmatched. This CDR3 is built from 15 residues. Germline V gene lookup returns CDR1 LGHDT and CDR2 YNNKEL (reference sequence). The CDR3 DNA follows: TGTGCCAGCAGAAGGACGGGACTAGTCCCCGGGGAGCTGTTTTTT. It specifies CASRRTGLVPGELFF.

This clonotype was detected ten times or more. This chain uses TRBV3-1 with TRBJ2-5, with D perhaps TRBD2 (5 bases). The germline CDR1 and CDR2 sequences are LGHDT and YNNKEL (reference sequence). V was cut by 1 base and J by 5 bases, with 17 bases left in between. The CDR3 consists of 16 residues. This chain's CDR3 is CASSQVSPLPGETQYF. Written as DNA, the CDR3 is TGTGCCAGCAGCCAAGTAAGCCCCCTTCCGGGGGAGACCCAGTACTTC.

Many counts were recorded for this clonotype. This chain links TRBV2 with TRBJ1-5; D unresolved. Germline V gene data show CDR1 as SNHLY and CDR2 as FYNNEI. Trimming took 0 bases from V and 0 from J, leaving 12 bases between them. This CDR3 has 17 amino acids. CDR3 nucleotides: TGTGCCAGCAGTGAAGCGGCCAGTTACTATAGCAATCAGCCCCAGCATTTT. Translating gives CASSEAASYYSNQPQHF.

This clonotype has just a few counts. This sequence joins TRBV27 and TRBJ1-6; TRBD1 is a possible D gene (5 bases). Germline-derived CDR1 and CDR2 are MNHEY and SMNVEV (reference sequence). The V end was cut by 1 base, the J end by 6 bases, with 13 bases between. The CDR3 consists of 16 residues. The CDR3 protein is CASSLWLGEGNSPLHF. The CDR3 DNA sequence: TGTGCCAGCAGTTTATGGTTAGGGGAAGGTAATTCACCCCTCCACTTT.

This clonotype was detected many times. The rearrangement links TRBV4-3 to TRBJ1-5, with D maybe TRBD1 (5 bases). Looked up from germline, CDR1 is LGHNA and CDR2 is YSLEER. Trimming left V 0 bases short and J 4 bases short, with 10 bases between. The CDR3 runs 15 residues. CDR3 protein: CASSQDGGKNQPQHF. The CDR3 DNA reads TGCGCCAGCAGCCAAGACGGGGGGAAAAATCAGCCCCAGCATTTT.

This clonotype was seen many times. The chain recombines TRBV16 with TRBJ1-1, with D unclear. V was cut by 1 base and J by 5 bases, with 14 bases left in between. The CDR3 is made up of 15 amino acids. Germline values: CDR1 KGHSY, CDR2 FQNENV. Here the CDR3 DNA reads TGTGCCAGCAGCCAATGGCCCCGATCGCTGACTGAAGCTTTCTTT. Protein product: CASSQWPRSLTEAFF.

This clonotype appeared many times. This CDR3 is CASSLARTGEAFF. The CDR3 DNA is TGTGCCAGCAGCTTAGCAAGGACAGGGGAAGCTTTCTTT. V and J are TRBV7-9 and TRBJ1-1; the match to TRBD1 covers 8 bases. Germline V lookup: CDR1 SEHNR, CDR2 FQNEAQ (reference sequence). J gave up 8 bases and V 0 bases, and 2 bases lay outside the gene matches. This CDR3 contains 13 residues.

This clonotype was counted only a few times. The chain carries TRBV20-1 and TRBJ1-1, with D perhaps TRBD1 (6 bases). The CDR3 loop spans 12 amino acids. Germline-derived CDR1 and CDR2 are DFQATT and SNEGSKA (reference sequence). Trimming left V 3 bases short and J 3 bases short, with 8 bases between. CDR3 in DNA: TGCAGTGCTAGCGGACAGTACACTGAAGCTTTCTTT. Protein product: CSASGQYTEAFF.

As regards this clonotype: A much larger clone lies a single base off, so this may be a read error. The J gene is TRBJ1-4, the V gene TRBV5-1; no reliable D call. This CDR3 contains 16 residues. Germline CDR1 reads SGHRS; CDR2 reads YFSETQ. The V gene lost 0 bases and the J gene lost 1 base, with 10 bases spanning the gap. Written as DNA, the CDR3 is TGCGCCAGCAGCTTGGCAGATCGGGAAACTAATGAAAAACTGTTTTTT. Amino acids: CASSLADRETNEKLFF. The full variable domain, in which reference TRBV5-1 and TRBJ1-4 provide the parts outside the CDR3, is KAGVTQTPRYLIKTRGQQVTLSCSPISGHRSVSWYQQTPGQGLQFLFEYFSETQRNKGNFPGRFSGRQFSNSRSEMNVSTLELGDSALYLCASSLADRETNEKLFFGSGTQLSVL.

At least ten counts were recorded for this clonotype. The chain carries TRBV4-1 and TRBJ1-1, with D unclear. Germline CDR1 MGHRA, CDR2 YSYEKL. The CDR3 has 13 amino acids. Deletions cut 2 bases from V and 4 bases from J, with 8 bases between. The CDR3 sequence is CASSQYAGTEAFF. The DNA of the CDR3 is TGCGCCAGCAGCCAATACGCGGGCACTGAAGCTTTCTTT.

This clonotype was seen many times. This chain uses TRBV7-9 with TRBJ1-1, with a tentative D call TRBD1 (5 bases). Between the trimmed V and J ends, which lost 1 base and 1 base, there was a span of 13 bases. Germline V lookup: CDR1 SEHNR, CDR2 FQNEAQ (reference sequence). The CDR3 extends over 16 amino acids. The DNA of the CDR3 is TGTGCCAGCAGCTTAGTGGACATAACAAAGAACACTGAAGCTTTCTTT. Protein product: CASSLVDITKNTEAFF.

The chain joins TRBV6-2 or TRBV6-3 to TRBJ1-1, with D possibly being TRBD1 (6 bases). V lost 0 bases and J lost 4, with 21 bases in between. Germline V lookup: CDR1 MNHEY, CDR2 SVGEGT. The CDR3 totals 18 residues. The CDR3 nucleotides read TGTGCCAGCAGTTACTCTCCGCATTACACAGGGAAGGGCACTGAAGCTTTCTTT. Amino acids: CASSYSPHYTGKGTEAFF.

This clonotype was seen a handful of times. The chain uses TRBV7-2 and TRBJ2-5; 10 positions agree with TRBD1. With V trimmed by 5 bases and J by 5 bases, 5 bases remained unmatched. The CDR3 has 14 residues. Germline CDR1 and CDR2: SGHTA and FQGNSA. The CDR3 nucleotides are TGTGCCAGCAGCAGGGACAGGGGAGGGGAGACCCAGTACTTC. It codes for CASSRDRGGETQYF.

Only a few counts were recorded for this clonotype. The gene calls are TRBV12-3 or TRBV12-4 and TRBJ1-1, with a possible D match to TRBD1 (6 bases). The CDR3 covers 10 residues. Trimming removed 11 bases from V and 9 bases from J, with 13 bases in between. In nucleotides, the CDR3 is TGTGCCGCAGTAAGGGGGAAAGCTTTCTTT. Translating it yields CAAVRGKAFF.